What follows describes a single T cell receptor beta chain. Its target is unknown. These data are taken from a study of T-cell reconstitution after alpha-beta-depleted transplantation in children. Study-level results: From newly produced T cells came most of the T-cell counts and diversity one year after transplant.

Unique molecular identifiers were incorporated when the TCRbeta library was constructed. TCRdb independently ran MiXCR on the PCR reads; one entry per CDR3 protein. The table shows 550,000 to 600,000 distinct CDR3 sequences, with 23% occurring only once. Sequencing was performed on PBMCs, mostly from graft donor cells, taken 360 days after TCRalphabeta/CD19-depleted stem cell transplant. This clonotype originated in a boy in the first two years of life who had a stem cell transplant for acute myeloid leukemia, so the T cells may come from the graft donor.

CDR3 sequence (DNA): TGTGCCATCAGTGACTCACTAGCGGGGGGGCTAAATGAGCAGTTCTTC. This sequence encodes CAISDSLAGGLNEQFF. The J gene is TRBJ2-1, the V gene TRBV10-3; 13 bases agree with TRBD2. Germline CDR1 is ENHRY and CDR2 is SYGVKD. With 3 bases clipped from V and 7 bases from J, the junction kept 6 bases outside the gene matches. The CDR3 is made up of 16 amino acids.